One and the same sample provided the 12 T cell receptor beta chains below, sequenced in a study of beta chain features in type 1 diabetes. Study findings and constraints: Patients with Type 1 diabetes showed moderately but significantly shorter TCRB CDR3s in all four CD4+ subsets.

Their recognized antigens are unknown. Every isolated RNA sample was fully reverse transcribed, so sequencing captured expressed TCRB transcripts. Method: immunoSEQ multiplex PCR; TCRdb's copy keeps in-frame clones and lacks some. The sample includes roughly 260,000 clones, roughly a tenth of them seen just once. Sequencing used naive CD4+ T cells from blood. These TCRs come from a man aged 30 to 45 with type 1 diabetes.

This chain connects TRBV2 to TRBJ2-3, with D perhaps TRBD2 (5 bases). The CDR3 loop spans 13 amino acids. Between the trimmed V and J ends, which lost 8 bases and 4 bases, there was a span of 13 bases. Germline V gives CDR1 SNHLY, CDR2 FYNNEI. CDR3 DNA: TGTGCCAGCGGGGTGAGGGCCGCAGATACGCAGTATTTT. Translating gives CASGVRAADTQYF.

The chain joins TRBV4-3 to TRBJ2-4; 8 bases are shared with TRBD2. Germline V gene sequence: CDR1 LGHNA, CDR2 YSLEER. The ends lost 4 bases at V and 0 bases at J; junction bases unmatched: 14. The CDR3 runs 19 residues. CDR3 DNA sequence: TGCGCCAGCAGCCGAGCGTCGGGAGCGGGGGCTGGAGCCAAAAACATTCAGTACTTC. Protein product: CASSRASGAGAGAKNIQYF.

This clone has just a few counts. The V gene is TRBV5-1, the J gene TRBJ2-7; 9 bases are shared with TRBD1. J was trimmed by 1 base and V by 0 bases; bases with no gene match: 2. The CDR3 extends over 15 amino acids. Germline V gives CDR1 SGHRS, CDR2 YFSETQ. The CDR3 DNA reads as TGCGCCAGCAGCTTGGAAGGGACAGGGTCCTACGAGCAGTACTTC. Translated, it gives CASSLEGTGSYEQYF.

The J gene is TRBJ1-1, the V gene TRBV7-8, with TRBD1 identical over 7 bases. J gave up 1 base and V 5 bases, and 7 bases lay outside the gene matches. Germline V gene lookup returns CDR1 SGHVS and CDR2 FQNEAQ. The CDR3 consists of 15 residues. In DNA form, the CDR3 reads TGTGCCAGCAGCCCCCGGGACAGACCGAACACTGAAGCTTTCTTT. This encodes CASSPRDRPNTEAFF.

This chain links TRBV30 with TRBJ2-5; 7 bases map to TRBD2. CDR1 and CDR2 from the germline V gene are GTSNPN and SVGIG (reference sequence). The CDR3 has 14 amino acids. V gave up 5 bases and J gave up 5 bases; unmatched junction bases: 11. Written as DNA, the CDR3 is TGTGCCTGGCAGAGTGTGGGGGGGATGGAGACCCAGTACTTC. It translates to CAWQSVGGMETQYF.

Turning to this clone: This sample includes further DNA sequences coding for the same CDR3. The rearrangement uses TRBV28 and TRBJ2-7, with a weak D call TRBD1 (6 bases). The CDR3 has 11 residues. CDR1 and CDR2 from the germline V gene are MDHEN and SYDVKM. The V end lost 5 bases, the J end lost 4 bases, and 6 bases lay between the germline ends. The CDR3: CASSGQYEQYF. CDR3 nucleotides: TGTGCCAGCAGTGGACAGTACGAGCAGTACTTC.

The chain carries TRBV7-2 and TRBJ2-1; possible D gene TRBD1, 6 bases. This CDR3 has 14 amino acids. Per germline, CDR1 SGHTA and CDR2 FQGNSA. Between the trimmed V and J ends, which lost 4 bases and 0 bases, there was a span of 7 bases. The CDR3 loop reads CASSYRDSYNEQFF. CDR3 nucleotide sequence: TGTGCCAGCAGCTACAGGGACTCCTACAATGAGCAGTTCTTC.

In its sample, this clone was seen a few times. The rearrangement joins TRBV5-1 to TRBJ1-1, with D unclear. CDR1 and CDR2 (germline): SGHRS, YFSETQ. The CDR3 totals 13 residues. The V end was cut by 4 bases, the J end by 3 bases, with 10 bases between. Here the CDR3 reads CASSPDGDTEAFF. DNA for the CDR3: TGCGCCAGCAGCCCCGACGGGGACACTGAAGCTTTCTTT.

The chain combines TRBV6-5 with TRBJ1-2, with 9 bases lining up with TRBD1. V dropped 6 bases and J dropped 3; count of bases not matched to a gene: 8. CDR3 size: 15 residues. Per germline, CDR1 MNHEY and CDR2 SVGAGI. The CDR3 protein is CASRLNRGPDYGYTF. CDR3 DNA: TGTGCCAGCAGACTTAACAGGGGGCCGGACTATGGCTACACCTTC.

The genes are TRBV5-6 and TRBJ1-4, with a possible D match to TRBD1 (5 bases). CDR1 and CDR2 (germline): SGHDT, YYEEEE. This CDR3 has 13 amino acids. The V end was cut by 2 bases, the J end by 6 bases, with 8 bases between. CDR3: CASSLWGDEKLFF. In DNA, the CDR3 is TGTGCCAGCAGCTTATGGGGGGATGAAAAACTGTTTTTT.

The chain links TRBV5-1 to TRBJ2-5; D not resolved. V dropped 0 bases and J dropped 2 bases, with 8 bases sitting between them. This CDR3 has 14 amino acids. CDR1 is SGHRS and CDR2 is YFSETQ in the germline V gene. In DNA, the CDR3 is TGCGCCAGCAGCTTGGCCAGTTCACAAGAGACCCAGTACTTC. Translated, it gives CASSLASSQETQYF.

This clone turned up a few times. The V gene is TRBV15, the J gene TRBJ2-5, with TRBD2 matching over 8 bases. The germline gives CDR1 LNHNV, CDR2 YYDKDF (reference sequence). V shed 0 bases, J shed 2 bases, and the junction held 14 bases outside the gene matches. The CDR3 contains 19 residues. CDR3 loop: CATSREKFSGGADQETQYF. The CDR3 coding sequence is TGTGCCACCAGCAGAGAGAAGTTTTCGGGGGGGGCCGATCAAGAGACCCAGTACTTC.